Below are 22 T cell receptor beta chains sequenced from a single sample in a study of tumor-infiltrating lymphocytes in primary liver carcinoma (dated by TCRdb to about 2017). Total RNA and DNA were co-extracted without cell sorting from 20-30 mg of bulk tissue using the AllPrep DNA/RNA mini kit. Sequenced on an Illumina HiSeq 2500. Using a constant-region primer and ProtoScript II reverse transcriptase, TCRbeta-specific cDNA was reverse-transcribed from 500 to 650 ng total RNA. Three nested multiplex PCR rounds, following a slightly modified ARM-PCR procedure, were used to build the TCRbeta libraries. The first two PCR rounds used multiplex TRBV1-TRBV30 forward primers with a Cbeta reverse primer, each for about 11 cycles. TCRdb reprocessed the public reads (quality trimming at Q25 with fastp, clone calling with MiXCR) and kept in-frame beta chains. Entries are consolidated by CDR3 protein sequence, retaining the most common genes and DNA. The sample table records roughly 32,000 distinct CDR3 sequences; roughly four fifths of these occur just once. The ten largest clonotypes hold around 17% of the sample.

Sequenced sample: liver tumor tissue from sampling region 4. The sample's cell subset or site label, decoded: tumor region T4, right-lateral pole. These receptors were taken from a man between 35 and 55 years old with primary liver carcinoma and hepatitis B virus infection.

Comment on this clonotype: An end of the junction differs from the germline gene, which may be a read error. This sequence joins TRBV28 and TRBJ2-7; D may be TRBD1 (6 bases). The V gene's germline CDR1 is MDHEN and CDR2 SYDVKM. This CDR3 has 15 amino acids. CDR3 amino acids: CASSHQSRGFYEQYF. The CDR3 DNA follows: TGTGCCAGCTCCCATCAAAGCAGGGGATTCTACGAGCAGTATTTC.

Worth noting for this clonotype: Germline is not matched at one junction end, which may reflect a read error. V is TRBV11-3 and J is TRBJ1-1, with no clear D. The CDR3 runs to 13 residues. Germline V gene sequence: CDR1 SGHNT, CDR2 YENEEA. CDR3 residues: CASRLAVNTEALF. The CDR3 DNA is TGTGCCAGCAGGTTGGCAGTTAACACTGAAGCTCTCTTT.

In regard to this clonotype: In this CDR3 the conserved last residue, phenylalanine or tryptophan, is missing, so a read error is likely. The CDR3 DNA reads as TGTGCCAACTCCACCGAGGGGGCCCCGTTGGAGACCCAGTACTAC. Amino acid sequence: CANSTEGAPLETQYY. The V call is TRBV18, the J call TRBJ2-5; 7 bases match TRBD1. The CDR3 is 15 amino acids. Germline CDR1 KGHSH, CDR2 LQKENI. With V trimmed by 10 bases and J by 5 bases, 16 bases remained unmatched.

In this sample, this clonotype turned up once. At one boundary the junction diverges from the germline segment, which might be a read error. The V call is TRBV11-2, the J call TRBJ1-4; 11 bases match TRBD1. The CDR3 loop spans 14 amino acids. Germline-derived CDR1 and CDR2 are SGHAT and FQNNGV. The DNA for the CDR3 is TGTAACAGCAGCCTCGGACAGGGGGCGGAAAGACTGTTTTTT. This sequence encodes CNSSLGQGAERLFF.

Details on this clonotype: The junction does not match germline at one end; this may be a read error. V gene TRBV11-2 combines with J gene TRBJ2-5; the D gene is possibly TRBD1 (5 bases). This CDR3 has 17 residues. Germline lookup yields CDR1 SGHAT and CDR2 FQNNGV. The CDR3 DNA reads as TGTGCCAGCAGTTTAGGGGTTGCTTTACGACTCCAAGAGACCCAGTACTTC. It specifies CASSLGVALRLQETQYF. Full variable domain (rest looked up from reference TRBV11-2 and TRBJ2-5): EAGVAQSPRYKIIEKRQSVAFWCNPISGHATLYWYQQILGQGPKLLIQFQNNGVVDDSQLPKDRFSAERLKGVDSTLKIQPAKLEDSAVYLCASSLGVALRLQETQYFGPGTRLLVL.

Note on this clonotype: This CDR3 is missing its conserved last phenylalanine or tryptophan, likely due to a read error. The gene calls are TRBV14 and TRBJ2-1; TRBD2 aligns across 8 bases. J lost 6 bases, V lost 6 bases, and 13 bases had no gene match. This CDR3 contains 16 residues. Germline V lookup: CDR1 SGHDN, CDR2 FVKESK. The CDR3 nucleotides read TGTGCCAGCAGTGTCGTAGCGGGATGGGTAAGCAATGAGCAGTTCTCC. It yields the protein CASSVVAGWVSNEQFS.

As to this clonotype: This likely comes from a read error, as the CDR3 has no conserved phenylalanine or tryptophan at its end. The limits of the CDR3 on the DNA are not certain, so only TCRdb's listed CDR3 is given. This sequence joins TRBV11-2 and TRBJ1-2; the listed D gene, TRBD1, was not tested against the DNA. CDR1 and CDR2 from the germline V gene are SGHAT and FQNNGV. The length of the CDR3 is 13 amino acids, counting both ends. This CDR3 is CASNLTGVSVHTS.

About this clonotype: Given a much more abundant clone one base away, this may be a read error. This chain joins TRBV2 and TRBJ2-7; D perhaps matches TRBD1 (5 bases). The germline V gene has CDR1 SNHLY and CDR2 FYNNEI. Trimming removed 5 bases from V and 6 bases from J, with 11 bases in between. The CDR3 covers 12 residues. The CDR3 loop reads CASSIQGREQYF. The CDR3 DNA sequence: TGTGCCAGCAGTATCCAGGGCCGCGAGCAGTACTTC.

A word on this clonotype: A read error is likely, as this CDR3 ends without the conserved phenylalanine or tryptophan. The CDR3 sequence: CASSWKGTWDEQFL. CDR3 nucleotide sequence: TGTGCCAGCAGCTGGAAGGGGACGTGGGATGAGCAGTTCTTA. This sequence joins TRBV5-1 and TRBJ2-1; D tentatively reads TRBD1 or TRBD2 (5 bases each). The CDR3 covers 14 residues. CDR1 SGHRS and CDR2 YFSETQ come from the germline V gene.

Worth noting for this clonotype: This may stem from a read error, because a much larger clone lies one nucleotide away. The chain carries TRBV9 and TRBJ2-5; D is unresolved. CDR1 and CDR2 from the germline V gene are SGDLS and YYNGEE. The CDR3 runs 12 residues. V lost 7 bases to trimming and J lost 5 bases, with 12 bases between them. The CDR3 spells CASGGPQETQYF. CDR3 sequence (DNA): TGTGCCAGCGGCGGCCCTCAGGAGACCCAGTACTTC.

Concerning this clonotype itself: One base away lies a much larger clone, so this may be a sequencing read error. The rearrangement links TRBV2 to TRBJ2-3, with D unresolved. V gave up 2 bases and J gave up 8 bases, with 8 bases separating them. The germline gives CDR1 SNHLY, CDR2 FYNNEI. CDR3 length equals 12 residues. CDR3 bases: TGTGCCAGCAGTGAACCTCAAGCTACGCAGTATTTT. Translating gives CASSEPQATQYF.

This clonotype occurred once. The chain couples TRBV6-6 to TRBJ1-5; D call uncertain. The germline gives CDR1 MNHNY, CDR2 SVGAGI (reference sequence). This CDR3 spans 14 amino acids. CDR3 bases: TGTGTCAGTATAGAAGGGAACGGCAATCAGCCCCAGCATTTT. Its translation: CVSIEGNGNQPQHF.

Notes on this clonotype: Since the CDR3 does not end with the conserved phenylalanine or tryptophan, this likely comes from a read error. No DNA is shown, since the ends of the CDR3 on it are uncertain; the CDR3 is the one TCRdb lists. CDR3: CASSPDRVGTL. The chain recombines TRBV7-9 with TRBJ1-2. From its first to its last residue, the CDR3 has 11 amino acids. Looked up from germline, CDR1 is SEHNR and CDR2 is FQNEAQ (reference sequence).

The genes are TRBV12-3 or TRBV12-4 and TRBJ2-7; D possibly matches TRBD1 or TRBD2 (5 bases each). The CDR3 runs 15 residues. Between the trimmed V and J ends, which lost 9 bases and 7 bases, there was a span of 25 bases. CDR3: CASSSGWGSRYEQYF. The CDR3 region has the DNA TGTGCCAGTAGCTCGGGGTGGGGGTCGAGGTATGAGCAGTACTTC.

Regarding this clonotype: This may be a read error, as it is one base from a much larger clone. V gene TRBV5-1 combines with J gene TRBJ1-1; no clear D. The germline V and J ends were trimmed by 0 bases and 11 bases, with 14 bases remaining between them. In germline, CDR1 is SGHRS, CDR2 YFSETQ. This CDR3 spans 13 amino acids. The CDR3 here is CASSLEPSCSAFF. For the CDR3, the DNA is TGCGCCAGCAGCTTGGAACCGTCGTGTTCGGCTTTCTTT.

This clonotype appeared a few times. A much larger clone differs by one base, so this may be a read error. CDR3 nucleotides: TGTGCCAGCAGCCCTGGCAATGAGCAGCTCTTC. Protein product: CASSPGNEQLF. The V gene is TRBV28, the J gene TRBJ2-1; no clear D. This CDR3 has 11 amino acids. CDR1 MDHEN and CDR2 SYDVKM come from the germline V gene.

The chain is built from TRBV20-1 and TRBJ2-3; D may be TRBD1 or TRBD2 (5 bases each). The V end lost 5 bases, the J end lost 2 bases, and 14 bases lay between the germline ends. The CDR3 consists of 14 residues. Germline V CDR1 and CDR2: DFQATT, SNEGSKA (reference sequence). The CDR3 region has the DNA TGCAGTGCTGACCGGGACGGTGACACAGATACGCAGTATTTT. It yields the protein CSADRDGDTDTQYF.

Concerning this clonotype: This sequence may be a read error, since a much larger clone differs from it by one base. The V gene is TRBV28, the J gene TRBJ2-7; tentative D call: TRBD1 (5 bases). CDR1 is MDHEN, CDR2 SYDVKM, per germline. This CDR3 comprises 14 residues. The CDR3 region is CASRKGKSSYEQCF. The CDR3 DNA reads as TGTGCCAGCAGAAAGGGGAAGAGCTCCTACGAGCAGTGCTTC.

This clonotype appeared a few times. The J gene is TRBJ2-7, the V gene TRBV20-1, with D possibly matching TRBD1 (5 bases). The V end lost 0 bases, the J end lost 0 bases, and 9 bases lay between the germline ends. The V gene's germline CDR1 is DFQATT and CDR2 SNEGSKA (reference sequence). The CDR3 is made up of 14 amino acids. The CDR3 DNA is TGCAGTGCTAGAGATCCTGGGGCCTCCTACGAGCAGTACTTC. Translation gives CSARDPGASYEQYF.

Concerning this clonotype: The germline gene is not matched at one end of the junction; a read error may be the cause. The chain combines TRBV4-1 with TRBJ2-6; 10 positions agree with TRBD1. Germline V gene sequence: CDR1 MGHRA, CDR2 YSYEKL. There are 17 residues in the CDR3. Written as DNA, the CDR3 is TGCGCCAGCAGCCAAGAGGGACAGGGGTCCGGGGTCAACGTCCCGACTTTC. Amino acid sequence: CASSQEGQGSGVNVPTF.

Concerning this clonotype: The junction shows a germline mismatch at one end, possibly a read error. This chain links TRBV29-1 with TRBJ2-5; 7 bases are a match to TRBD2. Per the germline V gene, CDR1 is SQVTM and CDR2 is ANQGSEA. This CDR3 comprises 13 residues. The CDR3 coding sequence is TGCGGCGCCCCCGGGGGGAGTCAAGAGACCCAATACTTC. It codes for CGAPGGSQETQYF.

In this sample, this clonotype is medium-sized. The J gene is TRBJ2-7, the V gene TRBV7-8; TRBD2 aligns across 9 bases. This CDR3 is built from 15 residues. The V and J ends lost 5 bases and 2 bases, in that order; junction bases with no gene match: 7. Germline V gene data show CDR1 as SGHVS and CDR2 as FQNEAQ. CDR3 sequence reads: CASSAKTSGPYEQYF. The CDR3 DNA sequence: TGTGCCAGCAGCGCCAAGACTAGCGGCCCCTACGAGCAGTACTTC.